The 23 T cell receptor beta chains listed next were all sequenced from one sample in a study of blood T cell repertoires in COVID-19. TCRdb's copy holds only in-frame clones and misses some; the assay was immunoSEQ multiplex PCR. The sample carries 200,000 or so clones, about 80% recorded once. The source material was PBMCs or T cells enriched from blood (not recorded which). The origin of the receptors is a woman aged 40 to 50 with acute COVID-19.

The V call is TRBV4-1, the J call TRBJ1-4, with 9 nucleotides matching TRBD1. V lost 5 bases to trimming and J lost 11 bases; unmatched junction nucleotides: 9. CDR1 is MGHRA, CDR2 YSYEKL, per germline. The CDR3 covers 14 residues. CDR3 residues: CASSTRDREVKLFF. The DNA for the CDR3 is TGCGCCAGCAGCACCCGGGACAGGGAGGTGAAACTGTTTTTT.

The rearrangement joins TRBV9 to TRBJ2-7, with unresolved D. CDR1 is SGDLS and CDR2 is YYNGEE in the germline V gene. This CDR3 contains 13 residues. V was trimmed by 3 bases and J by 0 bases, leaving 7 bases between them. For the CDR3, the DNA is TGTGCCAGCAGCGCCGGGTACTCCTACGAGCAGTACTTC. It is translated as CASSAGYSYEQYF.

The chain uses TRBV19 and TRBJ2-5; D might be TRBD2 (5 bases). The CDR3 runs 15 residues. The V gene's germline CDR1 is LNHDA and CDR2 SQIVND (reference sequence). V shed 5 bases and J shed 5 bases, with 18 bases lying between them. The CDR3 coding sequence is TGTGCCAGTAGTCTGCTAGCCGGAGCGTGGGAGACCCAGTACTTC. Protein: CASSLLAGAWETQYF. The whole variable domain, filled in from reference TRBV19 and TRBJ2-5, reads DGGITQSPKYLFRKEGQNVTLSCEQNLNHDAMYWYRQDPGQGLRLIYYSQIVNDFQKGDIAEGYSVSREKKESFPLTVTSAQKNPTAFYLCASSLLAGAWETQYFGPGTRLLVL.

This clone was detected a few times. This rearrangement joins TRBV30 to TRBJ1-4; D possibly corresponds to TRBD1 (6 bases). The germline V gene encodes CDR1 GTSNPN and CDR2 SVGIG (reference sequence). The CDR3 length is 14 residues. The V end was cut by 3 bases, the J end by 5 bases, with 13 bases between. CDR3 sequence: CAWRAQGSNEKLFF. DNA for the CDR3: TGTGCCTGGAGGGCACAGGGAAGCAATGAAAAACTGTTTTTT.

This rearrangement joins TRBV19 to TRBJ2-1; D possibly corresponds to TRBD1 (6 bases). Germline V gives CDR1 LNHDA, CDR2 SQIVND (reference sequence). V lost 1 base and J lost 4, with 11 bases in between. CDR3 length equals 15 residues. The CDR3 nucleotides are TGTGCCAGTAGTATAGTTTGGGGGCCATACAATGAGCAGTTCTTC. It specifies CASSIVWGPYNEQFF.

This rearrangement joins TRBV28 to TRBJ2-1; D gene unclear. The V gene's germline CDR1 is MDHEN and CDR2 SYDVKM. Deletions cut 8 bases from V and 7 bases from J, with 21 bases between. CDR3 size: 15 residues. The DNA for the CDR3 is TGTGCCAGCGGGTTCGTGGGTCGGAGTGGTAATGAGCAGTTCTTC. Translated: CASGFVGRSGNEQFF. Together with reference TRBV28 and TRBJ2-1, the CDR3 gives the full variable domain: DVKVTQSSRYLVKRTGEKVFLECVQDMDHENMFWYRQDPGLGLRLIYFSYDVKMKEKGDIPEGYSVSREKKERFSLILESASTNQTSMYLCASGFVGRSGNEQFFGPGTRLTVL.

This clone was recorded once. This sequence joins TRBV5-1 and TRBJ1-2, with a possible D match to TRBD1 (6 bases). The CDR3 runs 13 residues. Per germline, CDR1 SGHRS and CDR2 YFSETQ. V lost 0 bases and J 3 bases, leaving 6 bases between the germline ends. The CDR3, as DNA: TGCGCCAGCAGCTTGGACAGGGACTATGGCTACACCTTC. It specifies CASSLDRDYGYTF.

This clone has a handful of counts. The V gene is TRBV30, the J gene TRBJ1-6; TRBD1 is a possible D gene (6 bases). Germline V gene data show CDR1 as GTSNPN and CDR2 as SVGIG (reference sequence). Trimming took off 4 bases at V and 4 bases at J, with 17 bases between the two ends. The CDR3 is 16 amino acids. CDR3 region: CAWNSQGRGYNSPLHF. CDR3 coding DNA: TGTGCCTGGAACTCCCAGGGGAGGGGGTATAATTCACCCCTCCACTTT.

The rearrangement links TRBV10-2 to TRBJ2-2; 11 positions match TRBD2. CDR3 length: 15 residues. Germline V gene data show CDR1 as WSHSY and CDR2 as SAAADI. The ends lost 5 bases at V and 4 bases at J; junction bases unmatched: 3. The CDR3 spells CASSPLAGGTGELFF. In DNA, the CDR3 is TGCGCCAGCAGTCCCCTAGCGGGGGGCACCGGGGAGCTGTTTTTT.

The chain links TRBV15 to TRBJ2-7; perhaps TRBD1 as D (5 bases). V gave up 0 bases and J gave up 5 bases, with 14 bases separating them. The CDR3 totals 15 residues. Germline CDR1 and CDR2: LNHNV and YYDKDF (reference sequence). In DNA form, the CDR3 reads TGTGCCACCAGCAGAGATAACAGGCTGCGGCACGAGCAGTACTTC. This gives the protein CATSRDNRLRHEQYF.

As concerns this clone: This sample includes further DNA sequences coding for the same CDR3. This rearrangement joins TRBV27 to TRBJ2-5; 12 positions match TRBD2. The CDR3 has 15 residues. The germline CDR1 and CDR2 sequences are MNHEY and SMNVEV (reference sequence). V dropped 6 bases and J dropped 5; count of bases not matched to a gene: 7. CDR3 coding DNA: TGTGCCAGCAGCCAGCTAGCGGGGGGGCAGGAGACCCAGTACTTC. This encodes CASSQLAGGQETQYF.

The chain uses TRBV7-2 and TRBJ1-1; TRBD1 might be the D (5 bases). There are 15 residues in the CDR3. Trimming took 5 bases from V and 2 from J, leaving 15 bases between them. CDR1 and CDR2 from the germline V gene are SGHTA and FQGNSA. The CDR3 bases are TGTGCCAGCAGCCTACGCTGGACATTCAACACTGAAGCTTTCTTT. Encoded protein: CASSLRWTFNTEAFF.

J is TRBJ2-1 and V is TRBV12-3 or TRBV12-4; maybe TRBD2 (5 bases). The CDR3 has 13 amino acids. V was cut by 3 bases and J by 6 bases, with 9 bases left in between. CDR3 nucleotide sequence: TGTGCCAGCAGTTTCTCGGGGAGCAATGAGCAGTTCTTC. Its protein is CASSFSGSNEQFF.

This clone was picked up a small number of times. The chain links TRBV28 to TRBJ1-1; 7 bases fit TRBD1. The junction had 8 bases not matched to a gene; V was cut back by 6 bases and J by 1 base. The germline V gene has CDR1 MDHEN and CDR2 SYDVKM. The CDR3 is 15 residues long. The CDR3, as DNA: TGTGCCAGCAGGAATTACAGGGGTGGGAACACTGAAGCTTTCTTT. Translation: CASRNYRGGNTEAFF.

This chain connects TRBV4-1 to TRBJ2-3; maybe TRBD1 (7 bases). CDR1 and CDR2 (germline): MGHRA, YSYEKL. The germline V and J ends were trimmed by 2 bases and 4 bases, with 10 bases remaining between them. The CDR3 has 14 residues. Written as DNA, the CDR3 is TGCGCCAGCAGCCAACAGGGGGGCGCAGATACGCAGTATTTT. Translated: CASSQQGGADTQYF.

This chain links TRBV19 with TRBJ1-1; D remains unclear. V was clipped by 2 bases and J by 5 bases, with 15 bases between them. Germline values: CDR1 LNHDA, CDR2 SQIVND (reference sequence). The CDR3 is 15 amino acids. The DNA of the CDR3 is TGTGCCAGTAGTATATCTTCAGGCCTACCTACTGAAGCTTTCTTT. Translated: CASSISSGLPTEAFF.

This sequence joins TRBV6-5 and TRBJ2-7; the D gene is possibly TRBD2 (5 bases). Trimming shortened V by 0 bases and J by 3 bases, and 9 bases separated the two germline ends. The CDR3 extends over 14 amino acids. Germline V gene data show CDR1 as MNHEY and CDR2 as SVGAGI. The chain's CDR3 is CASSYSEGYYEQYF. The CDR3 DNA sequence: TGTGCCAGCAGTTACTCTGAGGGATACTACGAGCAGTACTTC.

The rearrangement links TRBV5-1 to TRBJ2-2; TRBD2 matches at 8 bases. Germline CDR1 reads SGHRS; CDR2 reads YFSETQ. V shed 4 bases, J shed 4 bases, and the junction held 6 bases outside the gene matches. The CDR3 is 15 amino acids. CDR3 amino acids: CASSVGLAGTGELFF. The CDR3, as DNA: TGCGCCAGCAGCGTAGGACTAGCAGGCACCGGGGAGCTGTTTTTT. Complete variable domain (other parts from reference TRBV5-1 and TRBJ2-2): KAGVTQTPRYLIKTRGQQVTLSCSPISGHRSVSWYQQTPGQGLQFLFEYFSETQRNKGNFPGRFSGRQFSNSRSEMNVSTLELGDSALYLCASSVGLAGTGELFFGEGSRLTVL.

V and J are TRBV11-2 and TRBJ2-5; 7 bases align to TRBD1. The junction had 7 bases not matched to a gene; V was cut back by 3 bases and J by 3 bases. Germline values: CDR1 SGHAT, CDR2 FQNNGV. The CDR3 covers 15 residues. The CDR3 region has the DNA TGTGCCAGCAGCTTTGGAAGGGGGCTGGAAGAGACCCAGTACTTC. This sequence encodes CASSFGRGLEETQYF.

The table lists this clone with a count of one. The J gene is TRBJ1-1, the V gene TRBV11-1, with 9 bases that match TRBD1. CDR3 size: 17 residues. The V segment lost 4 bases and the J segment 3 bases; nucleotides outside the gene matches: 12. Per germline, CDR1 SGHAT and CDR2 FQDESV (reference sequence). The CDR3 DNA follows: TGTGCCAGCAGCTCAGCGCCCGGGACAGGGATCGACACTGAAGCTTTCTTT. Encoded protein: CASSSAPGTGIDTEAFF.

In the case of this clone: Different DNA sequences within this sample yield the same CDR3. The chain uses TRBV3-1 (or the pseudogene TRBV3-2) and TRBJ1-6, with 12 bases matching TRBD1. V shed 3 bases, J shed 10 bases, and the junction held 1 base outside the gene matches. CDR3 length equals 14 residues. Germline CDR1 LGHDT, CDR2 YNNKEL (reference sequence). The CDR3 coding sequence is TGTGCCAGCAGCCAGGGGACAGGGGGCTCACCCCTCCACTTT. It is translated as CASSQGTGGSPLHF.

This CDR3 reads CASSQEGTSGYEQYF. CDR3 DNA sequence: TGCGCCAGCAGCCAAGAGGGGACTAGCGGGTACGAGCAGTACTTC. The chain links TRBV4-1 to TRBJ2-7; 12 bases line up with TRBD2. The CDR3 covers 15 residues. Losses at the gene ends were 0 bases for V and 4 bases for J; bases not matched to a gene: 1. Germline values: CDR1 MGHRA, CDR2 YSYEKL.

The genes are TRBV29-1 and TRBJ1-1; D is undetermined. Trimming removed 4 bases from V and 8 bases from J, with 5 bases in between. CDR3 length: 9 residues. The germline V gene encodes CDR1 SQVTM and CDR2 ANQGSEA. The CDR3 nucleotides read TGCAGCGTTGGCGGGGAAGCTTTCTTT. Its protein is CSVGGEAFF.